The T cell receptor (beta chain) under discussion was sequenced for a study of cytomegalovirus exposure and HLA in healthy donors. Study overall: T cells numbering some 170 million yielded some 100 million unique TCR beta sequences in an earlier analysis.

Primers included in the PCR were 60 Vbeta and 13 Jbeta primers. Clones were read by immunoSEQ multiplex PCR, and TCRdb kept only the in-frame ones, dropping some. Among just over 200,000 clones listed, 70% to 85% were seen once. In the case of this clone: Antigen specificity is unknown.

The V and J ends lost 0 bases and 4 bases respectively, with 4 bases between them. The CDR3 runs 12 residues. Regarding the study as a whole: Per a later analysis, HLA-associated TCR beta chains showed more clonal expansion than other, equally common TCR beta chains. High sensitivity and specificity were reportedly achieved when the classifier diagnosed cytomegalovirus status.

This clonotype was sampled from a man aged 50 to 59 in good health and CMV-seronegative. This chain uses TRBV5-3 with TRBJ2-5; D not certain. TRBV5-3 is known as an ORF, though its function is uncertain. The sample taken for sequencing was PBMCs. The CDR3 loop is CARSLVVETQYF. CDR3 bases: TGTGCCAGAAGCTTGGTAGTAGAGACCCAGTACTTC.